This T cell receptor beta chain was found in a study of cytomegalovirus exposure and HLA in healthy donors (dated by TCRdb to about 2017). About the full investigation: In an earlier analysis of under 750 of the donors, about 270 Gb of sequence data and 90 million to 120 million unique TCR beta sequences from 150 million to 200 million T cells were reported. To decide whether each TCR beta V gene segment behaved as functional or pseudogenic, an earlier analysis of some 570 of the donors relied on high-throughput TCR beta sequencing. Donor age, sex, ethnicity and CMV serostatus were collected together with the repertoire data. Typing coverage varied by locus: 629-630 donors for A, B, C, DRB1 and DQB1; more than 500 for DQA1; approximately 610 for DPA1; approximately 470 for DPB1. To predict cytomegalovirus infection status, the study brought together high-throughput TCR immunosequencing, statistical association of individual TCRs with disease status, and machine learning. Besides the first cohort of under 700 subjects, a separate validation cohort made up of 120 different subjects was used. HLA typing covered class I and class II loci at four-digit resolution. A later analysis re-analyzed previously published TCR beta repertoires from 666 donors and added high-resolution HLA genotyping to study TCR occurrence patterns. Of the roughly 400 genotyped donors, roughly 85% fell in the genetic ancestry cluster associated with self-reported Caucasian donors. Rather than using new phenotypic data, the later analysis identified candidate immune exposures from TCR beta sequences and from how often those sequences occurred across donors. Using immunosequencing, the study profiled T cell repertoires from about 610 subjects and related those repertoires to cytomegalovirus serostatus. A later genetic analysis used genome-wide SNP genotypes for about 55% of the 666 donors, treating that subset as a discovery cohort. Among 300 to 500 genotyped donors of the cohort, an average of approximately 240,000 unique TCR beta nucleotide sequences was sequenced per donor, of which roughly 17% were non-productive. Every repertoire in the discovery cohort had been generated on one and the same sequencing platform. The study aimed to test whether cataloging public T cell receptors could reveal signatures of past pathogen exposure. An early release covering about 600 HLA-typed donors comprised about 320 gigabases of sequencing data and 85 million or so unique TCR sequences. Roughly 5 DR-DQ haplotypes were handled as single units for association and clustering, since linkage in the cohort was strong.

General study outcomes and caveats: Strong co-occurrence of HLA alleles, especially DR and DQ, made assigning TCR associations to individual alleles difficult. A later analysis found that HLA-associated TCR beta chains were more clonally expanded and had lower generation probabilities than equally common non-associated chains. In the study, approximately 160 TCR beta chains were listed as associated with cytomegalovirus. A further reported finding was that TCR beta sequences accurately predicted the HLA-A and HLA-B alleles for most subjects in the first cohort. In a later genetic analysis, a missense DCLRE1C variant was associated with V-gene and J-gene trimming of TCR beta chains, and the association was replicated in an independent cohort. Specific HLA alleles were associated with 16,951 TCR beta sequences at a false discovery rate of 0.05 in a later analysis. According to a later analysis, TCR association rates differed among HLA loci, with DRB1 alleles showing the most associated TCRs and HLA-C alleles showing the fewest. According to the authors, the approach could potentially be generalized to other disease states and immunological phenotypes. Correlated functional status among segregating V segments might reflect linkage disequilibrium, but an unknown experimental factor could not be ruled out. The sequencing pipeline was judged likely to have produced a cluster of highly shared sequence variants as a technical artifact. Because counts were too low, approximately 15 rarely observed V segments, including chromosome 9 orphons, were excluded from the earlier analysis of around 640 of the donors. The classifier was reported to diagnose cytomegalovirus status with high specificity and sensitivity in both the original and validation cohorts. In vitro tests confirmed that a few of the cytomegalovirus-associated TCR beta chains recognize cytomegalovirus antigens. CMV serostatus was the only immune exposure information available for the cohort. Presence/absence analyses assumed roughly uniform sequencing depth across donors, an assumption that may not hold. Most TCR sequences were seen in very few donors, while some public TCRs were found in many individuals. Broadly in line with IMGT annotations, most TCR beta V segments showed up in productive rearrangements about 87% or about 30% of the time in an earlier analysis of around 600 of the donors. According to a later genetic analysis, donors in an Asian-associated ancestry cluster had fewer N-insertions in productive TCRs than the roughly 700-donor mean. According to a later analysis, parvovirus B19, influenza, CMV and Epstein-Barr virus appeared linked to several top co-occurrence clusters. A later analysis found that most CMV-associated TCR beta chains appeared HLA-restricted, with HLA associations seemingly driven largely by CMV exposure. The cohort was sequenced for TCR beta chains only, and without alpha or paired-chain data the features that could be detected were limited. Because HLA typing was unavailable for some donors at each locus, only the typed subset was used in association tests.

Library preparation employed the immunoSEQ multiplex PCR assay. The multiplex PCR relied on a mix of 60 forward primers for TCR Vbeta segments and 13 reverse primers for TCR Jbeta segments. The CDR3 region of rearranged TCR beta genes was amplified from genomic DNA by a multiplex PCR assay. The amplified TCR beta libraries were sequenced on the Illumina HiSeq System as 87-base-pair reads. In the authors' own workflow: Across the 500 to 700 repertoires, a later analysis counted around 80 million unique TCR beta chains, 9.5 million to 12 million of which were shared by at least two donors. Raw reads were error-corrected and collapsed into unique sequences by a nearest-neighbor algorithm in which closely related sequences were merged to remove PCR and sequencing errors. Alignment of CDR3 sequences to IMGT reference sequences was used to assign V, D and J gene segments. For a sequence to be retained, at least a six-nucleotide match to both a V gene segment and a J gene segment was required. A rearrangement counted as productive if the CDR3 had no stop codons and remained in frame with V and J, and every other rearrangement counted as non-productive. Following IMGT convention, CDR3 was defined as the stretch from the second conserved V-encoded cysteine up to the conserved J-encoded phenylalanine. Sequences without an unambiguous match to a single V gene segment were excluded from the earlier analysis of a few hundred of the donors. An earlier analysis of roughly 590 of the donors called V segments functional above 56.7% productive rearrangements and segregating when the between-donor standard deviation exceeded 5%. A statistical classification framework was built to diagnose cytomegalovirus status from the catalog of TCR beta chain sequences. A later analysis assigned V and J genes by comparing TCR nucleotide sequences with IMGT/GENE-DB human TR gene sequences. A later analysis assigned CDR3 sequences and most-parsimonious VDJ recombination scenarios with the TCRdist pipeline. In a later analysis, each TCR beta chain was defined by its CDR3 amino acid sequence together with its V-gene family, and reads without a unique V-gene family were excluded. A later analysis removed 592 highly shared, low-generation-probability nucleotide sequences to deal with suspected cross-contamination and a sequencing artifact. For each public chain, a later analysis derived a clonal expansion index from normalized ranks of inferred template counts within each repertoire. In a later analysis, generation probabilities were computed using a VDJ recombination model fitted to out-of-frame rearrangements, and the results were checked against IGoR. In a later analysis, TCR-TCR, TCR-HLA and TCR-CMV co-occurrence was scored with hypergeometric tests, and a repertoire-size bias correction was applied to TCR pairs. A later analysis estimated false discovery rates by permuting HLA or CMV assignments 20 times. In a later analysis, co-occurring TCRs were grouped with DBSCAN, and TCRdist sequence similarity was added when clustering was performed within HLA-allele-positive subsets. Repertoires with fewer than 30,000 or more than 120,000 public chains were left out of co-occurrence clustering, as were a handful of repertoires with anomalous nucleotide sharing. TCRdb took this table from immuneACCESS and kept in-frame rearrangements with V and J called. Such tables lack part of the clones; where checked against another copy, unresolved V genes explain under half of the gap, and the rest is unexplained. V and J calls and clone size follow that table, whereas D and trimming were derived from the DNA. The sample table records some 100,000 clones; less than 70% of these occur just once. The top ten constitute 4.5% to 5.5% of the sample.

As to this clone: No antigen is known for it. Base qualities are not provided; no much larger clone lies one nucleotide away.

In total, 666 healthy bone marrow donors made up the cohort. Cohort members were all nominally healthy when sampled, although unrecorded immune exposures were likely present. The donor tested CMV seropositive and was one of the 289 seropositive cohort members. Each donor provided a peripheral blood sample, and peripheral blood mononuclear cells were used for TCR beta sequencing. The Qiagen DNeasy Blood Extraction Kit was used to extract genomic DNA from the blood cell samples. The sample taken for sequencing was PBMCs. The TCR comes from a woman aged 70-85 years in good health and CMV-seropositive.

CDR3 loop: CASSIPRLSTDTQYF. The nucleotides read TGTGCCAGTAGTATTCCGAGACTTAGCACAGATACGCAGTATTTT. The chain uses TRBV19 and TRBJ2-3, with the D gene not confidently named. V is cut by 3 bases and J by 0 bases, and the space between the germline ends is 10 bases. CDR1 and CDR2 (LNHDA, SQIVND) derive from the germline V gene (reference sequence). The cysteine opens and the phenylalanine closes a CDR3 of 15 amino acids. Here the CDR3 DNA is all that survives: 45 bases in frame from base 1.